This T cell receptor (beta chain) was identified in a study of identical twins. General study findings and limits: Models underestimated TCR alpha sharing (out-of-frame) in monozygotic twins. Invariant MAIT and iNKT cells could partly confound zero-insertion analyses.

This CDR3 has 17 amino acids. Trimming cost V 0 bases and J 5 bases, with 16 bases left between them. CDR1 is SGHTA, CDR2 FQGNSA, per germline. From the 5' RACE reads, TCRdb called clonotypes with MiXCR, one entry per CDR3 protein. The top ten clones hold roughly 14% of a sample with roughly 220,000 distinct CDR3 sequences, 5.5% to 7.5% of them seen once. There are many counts of this clonotype. Its antigen is not identified. Only healthy Caucasians were enrolled as donors. These same records also appear under a second study, on T cells expressing NK-cell markers. That study reports: The CD3+CD56-NKG2C+ fraction of a few donors was likewise dominated by these clonotypes.

Sequenced material: CD8+ T cells sorted from blood. This TCR derives from a woman between 18 and 29 years old in good health. The chain has TRBV7-2 and TRBJ2-2, with D unresolved. This CDR3 is CASSLAFRIFRTGELFF. For the CDR3, the DNA is TGTGCCAGCAGCTTAGCGTTTAGGATATTCCGAACCGGGGAGCTGTTTTTT.